This T cell receptor (beta chain) was identified in a study of T cell clonality in common variable immunodeficiency. Study-wide results and limits: In common variable immunodeficiency, TCR beta chains reportedly carried fewer deletions and N-nucleotide insertions.

Trimming removed 7 bases from V and 0 bases from J, with 13 bases in between. The V gene's germline CDR1 is SQVTM and CDR2 ANQGSEA. The CDR3 runs 13 residues. Sequencing input was equivalent genomic DNA from CVID and controls. Profiling relied on immunoSEQ multiplex PCR, and the TCRdb table lists in-frame clones only, not all of them. The sample contains some 19,000 clones, none of them singletons. CVID subjects were 15 or so female and some 28 male, aged roughly 9 to 70. For at least one year, all CVID subjects received replacement immunoglobulin. In this sample, this clone turned up a few times. Its antigen is unknown. The sequence runs out 3 residues before the end of the CDR3; the remainder is reconstructed from the germline J gene.

This chain joins TRBV29-1 and TRBJ2-7; no definite D call. Sequencing used peripheral blood mononuclear cells. This receptor was identified in a human donor with common variable immunodeficiency. CDR3 DNA (partial): TGCAGCGCTAGGATTAGCAACTCCTACGAG. It is translated as CSARISNSYE. The full CDR3 sequence reads CSARISNSYEQYF.